In its sample, the clone carrying this T cell receptor (beta chain) was seen once. The data were produced by immunoSEQ multiplex PCR, yet TCRdb's version contains in-frame clones alone and is incomplete. The sample shows around 30,000 clones, roughly 90% of them seen only once. The data originate from a study of T cell changes during pregnancy in multiple sclerosis. The sample in question was CD8+ T cells from peripheral blood mononuclear cells, obtained in the first trimester of pregnancy. The receptor comes from a female donor with multiple sclerosis, enrolled in a pregnancy study.

The CDR3 DNA sequence: TGCAGCGTTGATGGGACAGGGGGCCTGGATGGCTACACCTTC. Translated, it gives CSVDGTGGLDGYTF. The rearrangement uses TRBV29-1 and TRBJ1-2; 12 positions agree with TRBD1. The germline CDR1 and CDR2 sequences are SQVTM and ANQGSEA. With 3 bases clipped from V and 6 bases from J, the junction kept 5 bases outside the gene matches. There are 14 residues in the CDR3.